This TCR beta chain is from a study of T cell repertoires in cytomegalovirus infection. Study information: TCR beta signatures that were public indicated CMV infection and matching HLA type. Study-wide points: HLA-C-restricted CMV-specific TCR beta clonotypes were dominant in the ex vivo response.

This clonotype occurred a few times. Its antigen is as yet unknown. Trimming shortened V by 5 bases and J by 9 bases, and 14 bases separated the two germline ends. The CDR3 is 13 residues long. Germline-derived CDR1 and CDR2 are MNHEY and SVGAGI. TCRdb reprocessed the reads with MiXCR, giving one entry per CDR3 protein. Of around 740,000 distinct CDR3 sequences listed, 35% are singletons. The chain uses TRBV6-5 and TRBJ2-1; unclear D gene. The sample comprised PBMCs. The TCR sequence derives from a human donor in good health (CMV status not recorded). Some clones in this sample may be carry-over from other donors' samples. CDR3 coding DNA: TGTGCCAGCAGTAACGGTGGCAACCCTGAGCAGTTCTTC. Encoded protein: CASSNGGNPEQFF.